This record concerns one T cell receptor beta chain sequence. What it recognizes is unknown. The data are from a study of cytomegalovirus exposure and HLA in healthy donors. Study as a whole: The early release's HLA-typed donors yielded 65 million to 85 million unique TCRs. Whole-study findings and limits: Later analysis reportedly placed an Asian-associated ancestry cluster below the roughly 690-donor mean in N-insertions. Later on, a genetic analysis was performed. It linked a missense variant in DCLRE1C with V- and J-gene trimming of TCR beta. According to the study, about 180 TCR beta chains were cytomegalovirus-associated.

The PCR had 60 Vbeta and 13 Jbeta primers. Data came from immunoSEQ multiplex PCR; TCRdb stores just in-frame clones and leaves some out. Of about 180,000 clones in the sample, around 70% were seen once. The germline gives CDR1 SQVTM, CDR2 ANQGSEA. The CDR3 has 14 residues. The trim removed 3 bases at V and 4 bases at J, leaving 4 bases unmatched. The chain is built from TRBV29-1 and TRBJ1-5, with 9 bases aligning to TRBD1. The receptor's source is a male donor in good health and CMV-seronegative. Sequencing input: PBMCs. The CDR3 loop reads CSVETGTGNQPQHF. CDR3 nucleotides: TGCAGCGTTGAGACCGGGACAGGGAATCAGCCCCAGCATTTT.